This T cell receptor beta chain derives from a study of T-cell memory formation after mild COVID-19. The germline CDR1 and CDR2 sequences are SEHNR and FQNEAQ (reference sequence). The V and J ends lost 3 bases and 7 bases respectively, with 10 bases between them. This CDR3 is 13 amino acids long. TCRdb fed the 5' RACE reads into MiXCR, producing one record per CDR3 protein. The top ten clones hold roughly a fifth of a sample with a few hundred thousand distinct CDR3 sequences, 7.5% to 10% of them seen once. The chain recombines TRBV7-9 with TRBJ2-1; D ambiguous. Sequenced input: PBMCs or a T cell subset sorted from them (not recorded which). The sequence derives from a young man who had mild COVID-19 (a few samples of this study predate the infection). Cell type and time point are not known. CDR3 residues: CASSFQAFNEQFF. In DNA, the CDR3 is TGTGCCAGCAGCTTTCAGGCTTTTAATGAGCAGTTCTTC.